A selection of T cell receptor beta chains follows, all from one sample in a study of blood T cell repertoires in COVID-19. The protocol was immunoSEQ multiplex PCR, while the TCRdb copy is restricted to in-frame clones and leaves out a portion. The repertoire holds 350,000 or so clones, with 86% as singletons. The sample was PBMCs or T cells enriched from blood (not recorded which). The receptors were sampled from a woman in her thirties or forties with acute COVID-19. Both conserved end residues are part of each CDR3. The D gene is left open where the match is weak. Not all rows give a size; the values are once, few, many and, for expanded clones, a class.

D gene	V gene	J gene	clone size	CDR3 DNA	CDR3 protein
NA	TRBV28	TRBJ2-7	NA	TGTGCCAGCACCTCCACCCTAATTTCCTACGAGCAGTACTTC	CASTSTLISYEQYF
TRBD2	TRBV19	TRBJ2-2	NA	TGTGCCACAGAGATAGCGGGAGTGAACACCGGGGAGCTGTTTTTT	CATEIAGVNTGELFF
NA	TRBV7-2	TRBJ2-1	NA	TGTGCCAGCAGCTTGAACCCATCCATAGAGGAGCAGTTCTTC	CASSLNPSIEEQFF
TRBD1	TRBV9	TRBJ1-2	once	TGTGCCAGCAGCGTCGACAGGGCTAACTATGGCTACACCTTC	CASSVDRANYGYTF
NA	TRBV18	TRBJ1-4	NA	TGTGCCAGCTCACCGAGTCAGGGAATGGAAAAACTGTTTTTT	CASSPSQGMEKLFF
NA	TRBV2	TRBJ1-1	NA	TGTGCCAGCACGATTGACAGCACTGAAGCTTTCTTT	CASTIDSTEAFF
TRBD2	TRBV19	TRBJ2-1	NA	TGTGCCAGTAGTAGAGCGGGGGGGGTGCAGTTCTTC	CASSRAGGVQFF
NA	TRBV7-9	TRBJ1-1	NA	TGTGCCAGCAGCTTAATCGCTGAAGCTTTCTTT	CASSLIAEAFF
NA	TRBV27	TRBJ2-7	NA	TGTGCCAGCAGTTTAGGTACTAACTACGAGCAGTACTTC	CASSLGTNYEQYF
TRBD2	TRBV4-1	TRBJ2-1	few	TGCGCCAGCAGCCCGCGACTAGCGGGAGACCCAAGCTCCTACAATGAGCAGTTCTTC	CASSPRLAGDPSSYNEQFF
NA	TRBV6-5	TRBJ1-4	NA	TGTGCCAGCAAATCGGAGGCAGCTAATGAAAAACTGTTTTTT	CASKSEAANEKLFF
TRBD1	TRBV20-1	TRBJ1-2	NA	TGCAGTGCTCCTCAGACAGGGAGTTACACCTTC	CSAPQTGSYTF
NA	TRBV5-1	TRBJ2-5	NA	TGCGCCAGCAGCTTAAGTGGGCGCGAGGGAGAGACCCAGTACTTC	CASSLSGREGETQYF
TRBD1	TRBV4-2	TRBJ1-2	once	TGTGCCAGCGGTCGGACAGGGGGTGAGGGCTACACCTTC	CASGRTGGEGYTF
NA	TRBV6-5	TRBJ1-4	NA	TGTGCCAGCAGTTATTCGGGGGGGAGTGAAAAACTGTTTTTT	CASSYSGGSEKLFF
TRBD2	TRBV6-5	TRBJ2-2	NA	TGTGCCAGCAGGGGACTAGCGGACGGGGAGCTGTTTTTT	CASRGLADGELFF
NA	TRBV5-1	TRBJ1-3	NA	TGCGCCAGCAGCTTGGAGGGGGGAAACACCATATATTTT	CASSLEGGNTIYF
NA	TRBV7-9	TRBJ1-4	once	TGTGCCAGCAGCTTAGGGAGAACCGAGGGGGATGAAAAACTGTTTTTT	CASSLGRTEGDEKLFF
TRBD1	TRBV4-1	TRBJ1-4	NA	TGCGCCAGCAGCCCCAAAGACGGACAGGCTCTCCGGGCGGATGAAAAACTGTTTTTT	CASSPKDGQALRADEKLFF
TRBD1	TRBV6-2/TRBV6-3	TRBJ2-3	NA	TGTGCCAGCAGTTACCCCTTCACCCTACAGGGGGTGGGGGATACGCAGTATTTT	CASSYPFTLQGVGDTQYF
NA	TRBV19	TRBJ1-3	NA	TGTGCCACCGCGGGTTTCTCTGGAAACACCATATATTTT	CATAGFSGNTIYF
NA	TRBV5-1	TRBJ1-4	NA	TGCGCCAGCAGCTTGGTCGCGGGGCCGAAAGGGGAAAAACTGTTTTTT	CASSLVAGPKGEKLFF
NA	TRBV19	TRBJ2-1	NA	TGTGCCAGTAGTATTTACAGCGGAGTAGACAATGAGCAGTTCTTC	CASSIYSGVDNEQFF
TRBD2	TRBV2	TRBJ2-3	NA	TGTGCCAGCAGACAGGGACTAGCGGGGGCCTTTACGCAGTATTTT	CASRQGLAGAFTQYF
TRBD2	TRBV4-1	TRBJ2-5	NA	TGCGCCAGCAGCCGGGCACTAGCGGGGGGGACACAAGAGACCCAGTACTTC	CASSRALAGGTQETQYF
TRBD2	TRBV9	TRBJ2-1	NA	TGTGCCAGCAGCCCTCTAGCGGGGGGCTACAATGAGCAGTTCTTC	CASSPLAGGYNEQFF
NA	TRBV3-1/TRBV3-2	TRBJ1-2	few	TGTGCCAGCAGCCAAGATAGGCAGGGTCCGAGGAAGGACTATGGCTACACCTTC	CASSQDRQGPRKDYGYTF
NA	TRBV3-1/TRBV3-2	TRBJ2-3	NA	TGTGCCAGCAGCCCCACTAGCCCCTACACAGATACGCAGTATTTT	CASSPTSPYTDTQYF
TRBD2	TRBV15	TRBJ2-3	NA	TGTGCCACCAGCAGAGGTCAGCGGGGGAGAGAAGATACGCAGTATTTT	CATSRGQRGREDTQYF
TRBD1	TRBV7-9	TRBJ1-4	NA	TGTGCCAGCAGCCGACAGGGGACCCTCAATGAAAAACTGTTTTTT	CASSRQGTLNEKLFF
NA	TRBV13	TRBJ2-7	NA	TGTGCCAGCAGCTCCCCGACAGGACCCTACGAGCAGTACTTC	CASSSPTGPYEQYF
NA	TRBV11-2	TRBJ1-5	many	TGTGCCAGCAGACGAAACATCGATCAGCCCCAGCATTTT	CASRRNIDQPQHF
TRBD1	TRBV2	TRBJ1-2	NA	TGTGCCAGCAGTCAGGGACAGGAGGCTAACTATGGCTACACCTTC	CASSQGQEANYGYTF
TRBD2	TRBV29-1	TRBJ2-3	NA	TGCAGCGTTGAGGGACTAGTGACAGATACGCAGTATTTT	CSVEGLVTDTQYF
NA	TRBV7-9	TRBJ2-3	few	TGTGCCAGCAGCTGGGGGCCTCCGCGGTCTCCCTCAAGCACAGATACGCAGTATTTT	CASSWGPPRSPSSTDTQYF
TRBD1	TRBV11-2	TRBJ1-5	NA	TGTGCCAGCAGCCTCACAGGGGGCCGACAGCCCCAGCATTTT	CASSLTGGRQPQHF
TRBD2	TRBV19	TRBJ2-5	NA	TGTGCCAGTAGTATGGGACTAGGGGGGCATAGGACCCAGTACTTC	CASSMGLGGHRTQYF
TRBD1	TRBV6-5	TRBJ2-3	NA	TGTGCAGGCGGGACAGGGCTAACAGATACGCAGTATTTT	CAGGTGLTDTQYF
NA	TRBV7-9	TRBJ2-4	NA	TGTGCCAGCAGCTTAAGGTCCGGAGTACTAGCCAAAAACATTCAGTACTTC	CASSLRSGVLAKNIQYF
NA	TRBV19	TRBJ1-3	NA	NA	CASTSGQAGNTIYF
TRBD1	TRBV7-8	TRBJ1-2	NA	TGTGCCAGCAGCTTTAAGACAGGGGGCGGCTACACCTTC	CASSFKTGGGYTF